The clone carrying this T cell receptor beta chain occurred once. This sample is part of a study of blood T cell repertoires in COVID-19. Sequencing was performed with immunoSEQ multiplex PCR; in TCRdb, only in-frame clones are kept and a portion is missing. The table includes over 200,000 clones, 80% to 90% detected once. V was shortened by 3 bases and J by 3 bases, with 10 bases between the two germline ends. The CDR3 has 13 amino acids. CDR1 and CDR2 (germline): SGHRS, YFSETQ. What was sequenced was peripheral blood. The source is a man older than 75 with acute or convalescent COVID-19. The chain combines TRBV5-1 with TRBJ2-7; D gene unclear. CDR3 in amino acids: CASSWNPGYEQYV. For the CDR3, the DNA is TGCGCCAGCAGCTGGAATCCGGGCTACGAGCAGTACGTC.